Listed below are T cell receptor beta chains from one sample, sequenced in a study of response to subunit inactivated influenza vaccine. TCRdb reprocessed the RT-PCR reads via MiXCR and lists one record per CDR3 protein. Here the sample spans 500,000 or so distinct CDR3 sequences, approximately 16% being singletons. The source was CD4+ T cells sorted from PBMCs, collected 23 months after vaccination. These receptors were taken from a man aged 50 to 75 who received an inactivated influenza vaccine. The CDR3 runs from the conserved cysteine through the conserved F or W. The order of the fields is V gene, D gene, CDR3 protein. D genes are given only for firm matches.

v_gene: TRBV19
d_gene: -
CDR3aa: CASSIKGGGEAFF

v_gene: TRBV6-1
d_gene: TRBD2
CDR3aa: CASRKGGRASYEQFF

v_gene: TRBV11-1
d_gene: -
CDR3aa: CASSLGMMSSYNEQFF

v_gene: TRBV5-5
d_gene: -
CDR3aa: CASSYDREQYF

v_gene: TRBV12-3/TRBV12-4
d_gene: TRBD2
CDR3aa: CASSPPNGGDPSYEQYF

v_gene: TRBV2
d_gene: -
CDR3aa: CASSEQWNQPQHF

v_gene: TRBV4-3
d_gene: -
CDR3aa: CASSQGGQGETQYF

v_gene: TRBV7-9
d_gene: -
CDR3aa: CASQGTYEQYF

v_gene: TRBV6-2/TRBV6-3
d_gene: -
CDR3aa: CASSSTSTGTEKLFF

v_gene: TRBV20-1
d_gene: -
CDR3aa: CSARDPRRRPGELFF

v_gene: TRBV15
d_gene: TRBD2
CDR3aa: CATSRVPAGGNEQFF

v_gene: TRBV28
d_gene: -
CDR3aa: CASNPSYQPQHF

v_gene: TRBV5-1
d_gene: -
CDR3aa: CASSAGRSQETQYF

v_gene: TRBV5-4
d_gene: -
CDR3aa: CASSPQLGSTGELFF

v_gene: TRBV20-1
d_gene: -
CDR3aa: CSARDASLQNIQYF

v_gene: TRBV30
d_gene: TRBD1
CDR3aa: CAWRDRAARALNF

v_gene: TRBV4-1
d_gene: TRBD1
CDR3aa: CASSQLGAGGGLNEQFF

v_gene: TRBV2
d_gene: -
CDR3aa: CASSSSANYGYTF

v_gene: TRBV21-1
d_gene: -
CDR3aa: CASSTLSGILEDTQYF

v_gene: TRBV24-1
d_gene: -
CDR3aa: CATSDSQGTDEQYF

v_gene: TRBV28
d_gene: -
CDR3aa: CASSFSREQFF